The rows below give T cell receptor beta chains drawn from one sample of a study of OX40 agonist ivuxolimab in advanced cancers. The method was immunoSEQ multiplex PCR; TCRdb's version includes in-frame clones alone and lacks a portion of them. The data contain around 62,000 clones, approximately 80% of them singletons. The sequencing here drew on CD4+ or CD8+ T cells sorted from blood, taken in a trial of the OX40 agonist ivuxolimab. These receptor sequences come from an adult with an advanced solid tumor such as melanoma, head and neck, liver or kidney cancer. Each CDR3 is given with its conserved first and last residue. A D gene is named only where the DNA matches it firmly. Only part of the rows carry a size: once, few, many, or a class if the clone is expanded.

clone_size: NA; v_call: TRBV19; j_call: TRBJ2-5; cdr3_length: 18; d_call: NA; cdr3_nt: TGTGCCAGTAGCTCCAGATGGCCTATGGACAACGTCCAAGAGACCCAGTACTTC; cdr3_aa: CASSSRWPMDNVQETQYF
clone_size: NA; v_call: TRBV19; j_call: TRBJ2-2; cdr3_length: 14; d_call: NA; cdr3_nt: TGTGCCAGTATAGGGACGTTAGGCACCGGGGAGCTGTTTTTT; cdr3_aa: CASIGTLGTGELFF
clone_size: NA; v_call: TRBV5-5; j_call: TRBJ2-1; cdr3_length: 13; d_call: NA; cdr3_nt: TGTGCCAGCAACCCCCCAGGGGTCGATGAGCAGTTCTTC; cdr3_aa: CASNPPGVDEQFF
clone_size: NA; v_call: TRBV29-1; j_call: TRBJ2-1; cdr3_length: 14; d_call: TRBD1; cdr3_nt: TGCAGCGTTGAGGGACAGGGAGTCTACAATGAGCAGTTCTTC; cdr3_aa: CSVEGQGVYNEQFF
clone_size: NA; v_call: TRBV5-4; j_call: TRBJ2-4; cdr3_length: 14; d_call: NA; cdr3_nt: TGTGCCAGCAGCTTGAAGTCTCTGGGAAACATTCAGTACTTC; cdr3_aa: CASSLKSLGNIQYF
clone_size: NA; v_call: TRBV6-1; j_call: TRBJ1-3; cdr3_length: 15; d_call: TRBD1; cdr3_nt: TGTGCCAGCAGTGAAGGGGACAGGGGGCGAGACACCATATATTTT; cdr3_aa: CASSEGDRGRDTIYF
clone_size: NA; v_call: TRBV19; j_call: TRBJ2-7; cdr3_length: 15; d_call: NA; cdr3_nt: TGTGCCAGTAGTATATCCCCCGGGACGGCCTACGAGCAGTACTTC; cdr3_aa: CASSISPGTAYEQYF
clone_size: NA; v_call: TRBV28; j_call: TRBJ1-1; cdr3_length: 13; d_call: NA; cdr3_nt: TGTGCCAGCCGCGGCGGCTGGGACACTGAAGCTTTCTTT; cdr3_aa: CASRGGWDTEAFF
clone_size: NA; v_call: TRBV27; j_call: TRBJ2-2; cdr3_length: 15; d_call: NA; cdr3_nt: TGTGCCAGCAGTTTAGTGGGAAAGTACACCGGGGAGCTGTTTTTT; cdr3_aa: CASSLVGKYTGELFF
clone_size: NA; v_call: TRBV4-1; j_call: TRBJ2-5; cdr3_length: 18; d_call: NA; cdr3_nt: TGCGCCAGCAGCCACGCGGCGGTATCCCCGACCCCTCAAGAGACCCAGTACTTC; cdr3_aa: CASSHAAVSPTPQETQYF
clone_size: NA; v_call: TRBV29-1; j_call: TRBJ2-3; cdr3_length: 14; d_call: NA; cdr3_nt: TGCAGCGCCGCAGAGGCCTCGAGCACAGATACGCAGTATTTT; cdr3_aa: CSAAEASSTDTQYF
clone_size: NA; v_call: TRBV19; j_call: TRBJ2-3; cdr3_length: 15; d_call: TRBD1; cdr3_nt: TGTGCCAGTAGTATAAGAGACAGGGATTCCGATACGCAGTATTTT; cdr3_aa: CASSIRDRDSDTQYF
clone_size: NA; v_call: TRBV21-1; j_call: TRBJ1-5; cdr3_length: 15; d_call: NA; cdr3_nt: TGTGCCAGCCGTCCAGTTATAGACCTTGATCAGCCCCAGCATTTT; cdr3_aa: CASRPVIDLDQPQHF
clone_size: NA; v_call: TRBV9; j_call: TRBJ1-2; cdr3_length: 14; d_call: NA; cdr3_nt: TGTGCCAGCAGCGTAGATGAGGGGACCTATGGCTACACCTTC; cdr3_aa: CASSVDEGTYGYTF
clone_size: NA; v_call: TRBV18; j_call: TRBJ2-2; cdr3_length: 15; d_call: TRBD1; cdr3_nt: TGTGCCAGCTCACCAAAGGGGGCGCGGACCGGGGAGCTGTTTTTT; cdr3_aa: CASSPKGARTGELFF
clone_size: NA; v_call: TRBV28; j_call: TRBJ2-7; cdr3_length: 13; d_call: NA; cdr3_nt: TGTGCCAGCAGGACCACGGAATACTACGAGCAGTACTTC; cdr3_aa: CASRTTEYYEQYF
clone_size: NA; v_call: TRBV11-2; j_call: TRBJ1-5; cdr3_length: 13; d_call: NA; cdr3_nt: TGTGCCAGCAGCCAAGACAGGTCTCAGCCCCAGCATTTT; cdr3_aa: CASSQDRSQPQHF
clone_size: NA; v_call: TRBV9; j_call: TRBJ2-2; cdr3_length: 15; d_call: NA; cdr3_nt: TGTGCCAGCAGCGTAGGGCCTGTTAACACCGGGGAGCTGTTTTTT; cdr3_aa: CASSVGPVNTGELFF
clone_size: once; v_call: TRBV7-2; j_call: TRBJ2-3; cdr3_length: 14; d_call: NA; cdr3_nt: TGTGCCAGCACCCCCGCGGGGAAGGGGGGTACGCAGTATTTT; cdr3_aa: CASTPAGKGGTQYF
clone_size: NA; v_call: TRBV11-2; j_call: TRBJ2-2; cdr3_length: 13; d_call: NA; cdr3_nt: TGTGCCAGCAGCTTAGAGTTAGGCGGGGAGCTGTTTTTT; cdr3_aa: CASSLELGGELFF
clone_size: NA; v_call: TRBV6-5; j_call: TRBJ2-2; cdr3_length: 15; d_call: TRBD1; cdr3_nt: TGTGCCAGCAGCCCCGGGACAGGCCACACCGGGGAGCTGTTTTTT; cdr3_aa: CASSPGTGHTGELFF
clone_size: NA; v_call: TRBV5-1; j_call: TRBJ2-3; cdr3_length: 15; d_call: TRBD1; cdr3_nt: TGCGCCAGCAGCTCGGGGACAGGGGGTCTAGATACGCAGTATTTT; cdr3_aa: CASSSGTGGLDTQYF
clone_size: NA; v_call: TRBV2; j_call: TRBJ2-1; cdr3_length: 15; d_call: TRBD2; cdr3_nt: TGTGCCAGCAGTGTCCAGGTAGCGGGAGTCAGAGAGCAGTTCTTC; cdr3_aa: CASSVQVAGVREQFF
clone_size: NA; v_call: TRBV10-2; j_call: TRBJ1-2; cdr3_length: 15; d_call: NA; cdr3_nt: TGCGCCAGCAGGGGTAATAAGGGAAGCAGCTATGGCTACACCTTC; cdr3_aa: CASRGNKGSSYGYTF
clone_size: NA; v_call: TRBV5-1; j_call: TRBJ1-4; cdr3_length: 12; d_call: NA; cdr3_nt: TGCGCCAGCAGCTCGGATAATGAAAAACTGTTTTTT; cdr3_aa: CASSSDNEKLFF
clone_size: NA; v_call: TRBV6-4; j_call: TRBJ2-3; cdr3_length: 15; d_call: NA; cdr3_nt: TGTGCCAGCAGTGACTCGTCGTTAGCCACAGATACGCAGTATTTT; cdr3_aa: CASSDSSLATDTQYF
clone_size: NA; v_call: TRBV5-1; j_call: TRBJ2-7; cdr3_length: 15; d_call: NA; cdr3_nt: TGCGCCAGCAGCTTCACCGAGGGACCTTCCTACGAGCAGTACTTC; cdr3_aa: CASSFTEGPSYEQYF
clone_size: NA; v_call: TRBV30; j_call: TRBJ1-4; cdr3_length: 14; d_call: TRBD1; cdr3_nt: TGTGCCTGGAACCCGGACAGGCCAGGTGAAAAACTGTTTTTT; cdr3_aa: CAWNPDRPGEKLFF
clone_size: few; v_call: TRBV21-1; j_call: TRBJ1-3; cdr3_length: 14; d_call: NA; cdr3_nt: TGTGCCAGCAGCGCCGGGGCCTCTGGAAACACCATATATTTT; cdr3_aa: CASSAGASGNTIYF
clone_size: NA; v_call: TRBV18; j_call: TRBJ2-1; cdr3_length: 14; d_call: NA; cdr3_nt: TGTGCCAGCTCACCACAAAAAAGTAGTGCTGAGCAGTTCTTC; cdr3_aa: CASSPQKSSAEQFF
clone_size: NA; v_call: TRBV7-2; j_call: TRBJ1-6; cdr3_length: 19; d_call: NA; cdr3_nt: TGTGCCAGCAGCTTAGTCAGTCTGATCCTGAGCTCCTATAATTCACCCCTCCACTTT; cdr3_aa: CASSLVSLILSSYNSPLHF
clone_size: NA; v_call: TRBV7-8; j_call: TRBJ1-1; cdr3_length: 15; d_call: TRBD1; cdr3_nt: TGTGCCAGCAGCTTGCAGGGGGCCACGAACACTGAAGCTTTCTTT; cdr3_aa: CASSLQGATNTEAFF
clone_size: once; v_call: TRBV28; j_call: TRBJ1-5; cdr3_length: 16; d_call: TRBD1; cdr3_nt: TGTGCCAGCAAGCAGACAGGGGGCTATAGCAATCAGCCCCAGCATTTT; cdr3_aa: CASKQTGGYSNQPQHF
clone_size: NA; v_call: TRBV7-2; j_call: TRBJ2-7; cdr3_length: 15; d_call: NA; cdr3_nt: TGTGCCAGCAGCTTAGCCGGGACTCCTACCTACGAGCAGTACTTC; cdr3_aa: CASSLAGTPTYEQYF
clone_size: few; v_call: TRBV2; j_call: TRBJ1-5; cdr3_length: 15; d_call: NA; cdr3_nt: TGTGCCAGCAGGGACCGACCTTTTAGCAATCAGCCCCAGCATTTT; cdr3_aa: CASRDRPFSNQPQHF
clone_size: NA; v_call: TRBV13; j_call: TRBJ2-5; cdr3_length: 16; d_call: TRBD2; cdr3_nt: TGTGCCAGCAGCTTACGGAGGCTAGCGGGGGTTGAGACCCAGTACTTC; cdr3_aa: CASSLRRLAGVETQYF
clone_size: once; v_call: TRBV6-5; j_call: TRBJ2-1; cdr3_length: 16; d_call: TRBD2; cdr3_nt: TGTGCCAGCAGTTACCTAGCGGGAGCGGGTTACGATGAGCAGTTCTTC; cdr3_aa: CASSYLAGAGYDEQFF
clone_size: NA; v_call: TRBV5-1; j_call: TRBJ2-5; cdr3_length: 14; d_call: NA; cdr3_nt: TGCGCCAGCAGCACGAGGGGGGATTATGAGACCCAGTACTTC; cdr3_aa: CASSTRGDYETQYF
clone_size: NA; v_call: TRBV19; j_call: TRBJ2-1; cdr3_length: 17; d_call: TRBD2; cdr3_nt: TGTGCCAGTAGTCTCGGCGAGGGGCTAGCGGGGAGAGATGAGCAGTTCTTC; cdr3_aa: CASSLGEGLAGRDEQFF
clone_size: once; v_call: TRBV10-3; j_call: TRBJ2-2; cdr3_length: 15; d_call: NA; cdr3_nt: TGTGCCATCAGGGGCCTTGCGGCGAACACCGGGGAGCTGTTTTTT; cdr3_aa: CAIRGLAANTGELFF
clone_size: NA; v_call: TRBV7-8; j_call: TRBJ2-2; cdr3_length: 13; d_call: NA; cdr3_nt: TGTGCCAGCAGCTCTGCGGCGTCCGGGGAGCTGTTTTTT; cdr3_aa: CASSSAASGELFF
clone_size: NA; v_call: TRBV5-5; j_call: TRBJ2-7; cdr3_length: 14; d_call: TRBD1; cdr3_nt: TGTGCCAGCAGCTCGGGACAGGGGGCCGACGAGCAGTACTTC; cdr3_aa: CASSSGQGADEQYF
clone_size: NA; v_call: TRBV2; j_call: TRBJ2-2; cdr3_length: 11; d_call: NA; cdr3_nt: TGTGCCAGCAGAGCAGCCGGGGAGCTGTTTTTT; cdr3_aa: CASRAAGELFF
clone_size: NA; v_call: TRBV20-1; j_call: TRBJ1-1; cdr3_length: 11; d_call: NA; cdr3_nt: TGCAGTGCTAGCTGGACCAGGGAAGCTTTCTTT; cdr3_aa: CSASWTREAFF
clone_size: NA; v_call: TRBV9; j_call: TRBJ2-7; cdr3_length: 18; d_call: TRBD2; cdr3_nt: TGTGCCAGCAGCGGATCGACAGAATCCGGGACTAGCGTCTACGAGCAGTACTTC; cdr3_aa: CASSGSTESGTSVYEQYF
clone_size: NA; v_call: TRBV4-3; j_call: TRBJ2-1; cdr3_length: 17; d_call: TRBD2; cdr3_nt: TGCGCCAGCAGCCAAGACCACTCAGGACTAGCAGGAAATGAGCAGTTCTTC; cdr3_aa: CASSQDHSGLAGNEQFF
clone_size: few; v_call: TRBV21-1; j_call: TRBJ1-3; cdr3_length: 19; d_call: NA; cdr3_nt: TGTGCCAGCAGCTATTGTGCTCTGGGGGGGGCCCCGGCTGGAAACACCATATATTTT; cdr3_aa: CASSYCALGGAPAGNTIYF
clone_size: once; v_call: TRBV30; j_call: TRBJ2-1; cdr3_length: 14; d_call: NA; cdr3_nt: TGTGCCTGGAAAGGGGTAATATCCTACAATGAGCAGTTCTTC; cdr3_aa: CAWKGVISYNEQFF
clone_size: NA; v_call: TRBV4-3; j_call: TRBJ2-3; cdr3_length: 16; d_call: TRBD2; cdr3_nt: TGCGCCAGCAGCCAAGCCGATCTAGCGGGAGGAAATACGCAGTATTTT; cdr3_aa: CASSQADLAGGNTQYF
clone_size: NA; v_call: TRBV10-2; j_call: TRBJ2-3; cdr3_length: 17; d_call: TRBD2; cdr3_nt: TGCGCCAGCGCCCAGCGGGGGGCCATTACAAGCACAGATACGCAGTATTTT; cdr3_aa: CASAQRGAITSTDTQYF
clone_size: NA; v_call: TRBV11-2; j_call: TRBJ2-3; cdr3_length: 16; d_call: NA; cdr3_nt: TGTGCCAGCAGCTTAGACACGGGGGTAGCGACAGATACGCAGTATTTT; cdr3_aa: CASSLDTGVATDTQYF
clone_size: once; v_call: TRBV6-5; j_call: TRBJ1-1; cdr3_length: 14; d_call: TRBD1; cdr3_nt: TGTGCCAGCAGACACGGACAGGGGAACACTGAAGCTTTCTTT; cdr3_aa: CASRHGQGNTEAFF
clone_size: NA; v_call: TRBV14; j_call: TRBJ1-2; cdr3_length: 14; d_call: NA; cdr3_nt: TGTGCCAGCAGCCAAGGAGGAGCTAACTATGGCTACACCTTC; cdr3_aa: CASSQGGANYGYTF
clone_size: NA; v_call: TRBV6-1; j_call: TRBJ2-1; cdr3_length: 14; d_call: TRBD2; cdr3_nt: TGTGCCAGCAGTCCCCGGGGACTATACAATGAGCAGTTCTTC; cdr3_aa: CASSPRGLYNEQFF
clone_size: NA; v_call: TRBV30; j_call: TRBJ2-3; cdr3_length: 19; d_call: NA; cdr3_nt: TGTGCCTGGAGCGAAACATTTATAGGACGAGCCCTGCTTACAGATACGCAGTATTTT; cdr3_aa: CAWSETFIGRALLTDTQYF
clone_size: NA; v_call: TRBV5-4; j_call: TRBJ1-1; cdr3_length: 14; d_call: NA; cdr3_nt: TGTGCCAGCAGCTTGGGGGAACTCTCAAGGACGGCTTTCTTT; cdr3_aa: CASSLGELSRTAFF
clone_size: NA; v_call: TRBV25-1; j_call: TRBJ1-1; cdr3_length: 15; d_call: NA; cdr3_nt: TGTGCCAGCAGTGGGCGATGGGTGGGGAACACTGAAGCTTTCTTT; cdr3_aa: CASSGRWVGNTEAFF
clone_size: NA; v_call: TRBV25-1; j_call: TRBJ1-1; cdr3_length: 14; d_call: NA; cdr3_nt: TGTGCCAGCAGTGAATTGAACCAGGACACTGAAGCTTTCTTT; cdr3_aa: CASSELNQDTEAFF
clone_size: NA; v_call: TRBV28; j_call: TRBJ1-5; cdr3_length: 16; d_call: TRBD1; cdr3_nt: TGTGCCAGCAGCTCTGACAGGGGTCCTGGCAATCAGCCCCAGCATTTT; cdr3_aa: CASSSDRGPGNQPQHF